This is a list of T cell receptor beta chains from one sample in a study of blood T cell repertoires in COVID-19. The method was immunoSEQ multiplex PCR; TCRdb's version includes in-frame clones alone and lacks a portion of them. The sample contains about 190,000 clones, about 82% of which appear only once. Sequences were obtained from peripheral blood. The receptors here all came from a woman aged 25 to 39 with acute or convalescent COVID-19. The CDR3 runs from the conserved cysteine through the conserved F or W. D genes are given only for firm matches. Rows give clone size only sometimes, using once, few, many, or a class for an expanded clone.

CASGSPGLRPEKLFF	TGTGCCAGCGGCTCTCCGGGACTCAGACCTGAAAAACTGTTTTTT	NA	TRBV27	TRBJ1-4	NA
CASSFFRGEQFF	TGTGCCAGCAGTTTCTTCCGGGGTGAGCAGTTCTTC	NA	TRBV6-2/TRBV6-3	TRBJ2-1	NA
CASSYSGQGAEAFF	TGTGCCAGCAGTTACTCGGGACAGGGGGCTGAAGCTTTCTTT	NA	TRBV6-6	TRBJ1-1	TRBD1
CASSLQGLFDSPLHF	TGCGCCAGCAGCTTGCAGGGGTTATTTGATTCACCCCTCCACTTT	NA	TRBV5-1	TRBJ1-6	NA
CASRGTGVNTEAFF	TGTGCCAGCAGGGGGACAGGGGTGAACACTGAAGCTTTCTTT	NA	TRBV28	TRBJ1-1	TRBD1
CASSWTGIGTEAFF	TGTGCCAGCAGCTGGACAGGGATTGGGACTGAAGCTTTCTTT	few	TRBV9	TRBJ1-1	TRBD1
CASSHYRDRRNEQFF	TGCGCCAGCAGTCATTACCGGGACAGGAGGAATGAGCAGTTCTTC	NA	TRBV23-1	TRBJ2-1	TRBD1
CASQGGQAAFNEQFF	TGTGCCAGCCAAGGAGGGCAGGCCGCTTTCAATGAGCAGTTCTTC	once	TRBV6-5	TRBJ2-1	NA
CASSEPGTSGRVGNEQYF	TGTGCCAGCAGCGAGCCCGGGACTAGCGGGAGGGTCGGGAACGAGCAGTACTTC	once	TRBV7-6	TRBJ2-7	TRBD2
CASSVGQQETQYF	TGTGCCAGCAGCGTAGGGCAACAAGAGACCCAGTACTTC	NA	TRBV9	TRBJ2-5	NA